The 23 T cell receptor beta chains in this list originate from one sample, sequenced in a study of blood T cells in healthy people across ages. A second PCR of 7 to 11 cycles used a sample-barcoded 5' primer and a J-beta primer mix. One entry per CDR3 protein, called by TCRdb with MiXCR from the 5' RACE reads. The sample contains some 860,000 distinct CDR3 sequences, approximately 60% of which appear only once. The sequenced material came from blood. Receptors were obtained from a man aged 40-50 years in good health.

The genes are TRBV6-5 and TRBJ2-7; 10 bases line up with TRBD1. In germline, CDR1 is MNHEY, CDR2 SVGAGI. The ends lost 2 bases at V and 7 bases at J; junction bases unmatched: 11. The CDR3 is 16 residues long. The CDR3 spells CASSYAPGQGTGEQYF. CDR3 sequence (DNA): TGTGCCAGCAGTTACGCCCCGGGACAGGGGACGGGAGAGCAGTACTTC.

The V gene is TRBV20-1, the J gene TRBJ1-2, with 7 bases fitting TRBD1. With 3 bases clipped from V and 4 bases from J, the junction kept 2 bases outside the gene matches. This CDR3 has 12 amino acids. Per the germline V gene, CDR1 is DFQATT and CDR2 is SNEGSKA (reference sequence). CDR3 residues: CSASGDSYGYTF. The CDR3 DNA follows: TGCAGTGCTAGCGGGGACAGCTATGGCTACACCTTC.

This clonotype was seen a handful of times. The chain links TRBV5-1 to TRBJ2-2, with 9 bases fitting TRBD1. Trimming removed 4 bases from V and 5 bases from J; junction bases left unmatched: 12. Per the germline V gene, CDR1 is SGHRS and CDR2 is YFSETQ. The CDR3 totals 17 residues. CDR3 protein: CASSVQPGQGGTGELFF. The CDR3 coding sequence is TGCGCCAGCAGCGTACAACCGGGACAGGGCGGGACCGGGGAGCTGTTTTTT.

This clonotype was found once. The rearrangement uses TRBV6-4 and TRBJ1-1, with D perhaps TRBD1 (6 bases). The ends were cut back, 4 bases at V and 4 bases at J, with 13 bases in the middle. This CDR3 spans 14 amino acids. Germline CDR1 is MRHNA and CDR2 is SNTAGT. Here the CDR3 DNA reads TGTGCCAGCAGTGCCGAAGTGGACAGCACTGAAGCTTTCTTT. This gives the protein CASSAEVDSTEAFF.

The J gene is TRBJ1-2, the V gene TRBV15; 7 positions agree with TRBD1. V trimming: 0 bases; J trimming: 4 bases; junction bases outside the gene matches: 11. CDR3 length: 17 residues. CDR1 is LNHNV, CDR2 YYDKDF, per germline (reference sequence). CDR3 nucleotide sequence: TGTGCCACCAGCAGAGATTTGGAGACAGGGATCCCCTATGGCTACACCTTC. Translated: CATSRDLETGIPYGYTF.

This chain links TRBV6-5 with TRBJ2-5, with TRBD2 as a possible D gene (6 bases). Germline V gene data show CDR1 as MNHEY and CDR2 as SVGAGI. V was pared by 6 bases and J by 11 bases, with 19 bases between. This CDR3 is 13 amino acids long. The CDR3, as DNA: TGTGCCAGCAGATCCTTAGACCCCCGGGAGCAGTACTTC. Its translation is CASRSLDPREQYF.

This chain links TRBV20-1 with TRBJ2-3; 11 positions agree with TRBD2. CDR3 size: 15 residues. The junction had 4 bases not matched to a gene; V was cut back by 3 bases and J by 2 bases. CDR1 and CDR2 (germline): DFQATT, SNEGSKA (reference sequence). CDR3 protein: CSASQGLAVTDTQYF. The CDR3 nucleotides read TGCAGTGCTAGCCAGGGACTAGCGGTCACAGATACGCAGTATTTT.

The chain recombines TRBV2 with TRBJ1-4; D unresolved. V shed 4 bases and J shed 12 bases, with 15 bases lying between them. This CDR3 contains 13 residues. The germline V gene encodes CDR1 SNHLY and CDR2 FYNNEI. DNA of the CDR3: TGTGCCAGCAGTGTTGGGTGGCCTAAGGAACTGTTTTTT. This codes for CASSVGWPKELFF.

This chain uses TRBV27 with TRBJ2-5; perhaps TRBD2 as D (5 bases). This CDR3 spans 16 amino acids. Deletions cut 7 bases from V and 5 bases from J, with 23 bases between. Germline V lookup: CDR1 MNHEY, CDR2 SMNVEV (reference sequence). The CDR3 DNA sequence: TGTGCCAGCACCCTTAGAGGGTCGCTGGCCAGGGAGACCCAGTACTTC. Translation: CASTLRGSLARETQYF.

This clonotype was seen only a few times. This sequence joins TRBV21-1 and TRBJ2-4. TRBV21-1 represents a pseudogene. The CDR3 is made up of 17 amino acids. The CDR3: CASSVCKPRKAKNIQYF. Here the CDR3 DNA reads TGTGCCAGCAGCGTATGCAAACCTAGGAAGGCCAAAAACATTCAGTACTTC.

This clonotype has only a few counts. The chain employs TRBV15 and TRBJ2-5; weak D call: TRBD2 (5 bases). The germline V and J ends were trimmed by 8 bases and 4 bases, with 11 bases remaining between them. This CDR3 comprises 12 residues. Germline loops: CDR1 LNHNV, CDR2 YYDKDF (reference sequence). The CDR3 is CATHSVGETQYF. CDR3 sequence (DNA): TGTGCCACCCATAGCGTCGGAGAGACCCAGTACTTC.

This clonotype has just a few counts. The chain couples TRBV10-3 to TRBJ2-5, with 7 bases matching TRBD1. Trimming removed 2 bases from V and 1 base from J; junction bases left unmatched: 4. The CDR3 contains 15 residues. Germline-derived CDR1 and CDR2 are ENHRY and SYGVKD. DNA of the CDR3: TGTGCCATCAGTGAGAAGGGACAGAGCCAAGAGACCCAGTACTTC. This translates into CAISEKGQSQETQYF.

The sample holds a few counts of this clonotype. The chain joins TRBV6-2 or TRBV6-3 to TRBJ2-1, with D unresolved. Trimming shortened V by 4 bases and J by 10 bases, and 14 bases separated the two germline ends. Germline loops: CDR1 MNHEY, CDR2 SVGEGT. CDR3 size: 13 residues. CDR3 residues: CASSSSTHGEQFF. Written as DNA, the CDR3 is TGTGCCAGCAGTTCCTCGACTCACGGGGAGCAGTTCTTC.

This chain uses TRBV7-9 with TRBJ2-7; D might be TRBD2 (7 bases). This CDR3 has 14 residues. Germline-derived CDR1 and CDR2 are SEHNR and FQNEAQ (reference sequence). V lost 0 bases to trimming and J lost 10 bases, with 16 bases between them. CDR3 DNA sequence: TGTGCCAGCAGCTTAGCCCTCGGAGGGGGGGCCCAGTACTTC. Translation gives CASSLALGGGAQYF.

This chain joins TRBV5-1 and TRBJ1-1, with 12 bases that match TRBD1. This CDR3 has 18 amino acids. V lost 4 bases to trimming and J lost 0 bases; unmatched junction nucleotides: 10. CDR1 and CDR2 (germline): SGHRS, YFSETQ. CDR3: CASSNRDRGQGMNTEAFF. The CDR3 region has the DNA TGCGCCAGCAGCAACCGGGACAGGGGGCAGGGGATGAACACTGAAGCTTTCTTT.

The CDR3 bases are TGCAGTGCTAGTTTGAGGACTAGTCTTTCCGAGCAGTACTTC. Protein sequence: CSASLRTSLSEQYF. The V call is TRBV20-1, the J call TRBJ2-5; 7 nucleotides agree with TRBD2. Judging by the DNA end, TRBJ2-7 fits better; the J call may be wrong. From germline, CDR1 is DFQATT and CDR2 SNEGSKA (reference sequence). The CDR3 runs to 14 residues.

This clonotype was seen at least ten times. The rearrangement joins TRBV28 to TRBJ2-5; D call uncertain. V lost 6 bases to trimming and J lost 5 bases, with 13 bases between them. The CDR3 totals 13 residues. CDR1 is MDHEN and CDR2 is SYDVKM in the germline V gene. CDR3 protein: CASSPRTTETQYF. In nucleotides, the CDR3 is TGTGCCAGCAGCCCTCGAACAACGGAGACCCAGTACTTC.

The rearrangement joins TRBV6-1 to TRBJ2-5; 7 positions agree with TRBD1. The CDR3 sequence is 16 residues long. V dropped 7 bases and J dropped 5; count of bases not matched to a gene: 16. CDR1 and CDR2 from the germline V gene are MNHNS and SASEGT. For the CDR3, the DNA is TGTGCCAGCACCCAAGGACAGGTTTTGCGGGTTGAGACCCAGTACTTC. Translation gives CASTQGQVLRVETQYF.

This chain uses TRBV9 with TRBJ2-5, with 9 positions matching TRBD1. The germline V gene encodes CDR1 SGDLS and CDR2 YYNGEE. There are 15 residues in the CDR3. V trimming: 3 bases; J trimming: 0 bases; junction bases outside the gene matches: 3. CDR3: CASSATGGYQETQYF. DNA for the CDR3: TGTGCCAGCAGCGCGACAGGGGGATACCAAGAGACCCAGTACTTC.

This clonotype was seen more than once but under ten times. This sequence joins TRBV24-1 and TRBJ2-3; TRBD2 matches at 12 bases. Germline values: CDR1 KGHDR, CDR2 SFDVKD. With V trimmed by 7 bases and J by 5 bases, 3 bases remained unmatched. The CDR3 totals 14 residues. CDR3 coding DNA: TGTGCCACCAGCTCTAGCGGGGGGGGAGATACGCAGTATTTT. As protein: CATSSSGGGDTQYF.

A single count supports this clonotype. The rearrangement joins TRBV4-1 to TRBJ1-5, with D perhaps matching TRBD1 (5 bases). The V and J ends lost 4 bases and 6 bases respectively, with 13 bases between them. Germline CDR1 reads MGHRA; CDR2 reads YSYEKL. The CDR3 consists of 14 residues. The CDR3 bases are TGCGCCAGCAGCCTCCGGGACGAGCTTCAGCCCCAGCATTTT. Translation gives CASSLRDELQPQHF.

This clonotype turned up a few times. This rearrangement joins TRBV7-9 to TRBJ1-4; 7 nucleotides align to TRBD1. Germline trimming cut 5 bases from V and 0 bases from J; bases unmatched to any gene: 6. Germline V gives CDR1 SEHNR, CDR2 FQNEAQ (reference sequence). There are 16 residues in the CDR3. The CDR3 spells CASSHSGQSTNEKLFF. CDR3 coding DNA: TGTGCCAGCAGCCACTCGGGACAGTCAACTAATGAAAAACTGTTTTTT.

As concerns this clonotype: Mismatch with germline at one junction end may stem from a read error. The chain recombines TRBV5-1 with TRBJ2-1; 9 bases fit TRBD2. This CDR3 spans 15 amino acids. Looked up from germline, CDR1 is SGHRS and CDR2 is YFSETQ. The CDR3 is CASSLGLASGDEQFF. For the CDR3, the DNA is TGCGCCAGCAGTTTGGGACTAGCCTCGGGAGATGAGCAGTTCTTC.